These 28 T cell receptor beta chains share one sample of origin, sequenced in a study of technical replicates of blood from several donors. TCRdb's table, derived via immunoSEQ multiplex PCR, lists solely in-frame clones and lacks some. The sample consists of under 80,000 clones, around 97% of them appearing once. The sample taken for sequencing was T cells isolated from PBMCs. All receptors come from a human donor in good health.

The CDR3 DNA reads TGTGCCAGCAGCCGTTCTATGTCTGAAGCTTTCTTT. Encoded protein: CASSRSMSEAFF. The genes are TRBV11-2 and TRBJ1-1; D remains unclear. The CDR3 runs 12 residues. Germline lookup yields CDR1 SGHAT and CDR2 FQNNGV. V was shortened by 5 bases and J by 6 bases, with 10 bases between the two germline ends.

The rearrangement joins TRBV5-4 to TRBJ1-4; no firm D call. Trimming stripped 2 bases from V and 4 bases from J, with 6 bases between. The CDR3 is 13 amino acids. Germline V gene lookup returns CDR1 SGHNT and CDR2 YYREEE (reference sequence). The CDR3 DNA reads as TGTGCCAGCAGCTTTCAGAATAATGAAAAACTGTTTTTT. Amino acid sequence: CASSFQNNEKLFF.

The chain couples TRBV2 to TRBJ1-2, with 7 bases identical to TRBD1. This CDR3 spans 16 amino acids. The V gene end was trimmed by 7 bases and the J gene end by 3 bases; junction bases not matched to a gene: 14. Germline lookup yields CDR1 SNHLY and CDR2 FYNNEI. Written as DNA, the CDR3 is TGTGCCAGCAACCGGGACAGCCTACTTCGTGACTATGGCTACACCTTC. This sequence encodes CASNRDSLLRDYGYTF.

The V call is TRBV18, the J call TRBJ2-3; D gene uncertain. Germline CDR1 KGHSH, CDR2 LQKENI. The V end lost 4 bases, the J end lost 3 bases, and 5 bases lay between the germline ends. CDR3 length: 12 residues. The CDR3 reads CASSHRTDTQYF. The CDR3 bases are TGTGCCAGCTCACATAGAACAGATACGCAGTATTTT.

The rearrangement joins TRBV4-1 to TRBJ2-3; 7 positions agree with TRBD2. After removal of 5 bases from V and 0 bases from J, the junction contained 17 bases not matched to a gene. The germline gives CDR1 MGHRA, CDR2 YSYEKL. The CDR3 consists of 19 residues. The CDR3 here is CASSREGGGGSGSTDTQYF. The CDR3 DNA is TGCGCCAGCAGCAGGGAGGGTGGCGGGGGATCTGGGAGCACAGATACGCAGTATTTT.

The chain is built from TRBV9 and TRBJ1-1; 9 bases are shared with TRBD1. In germline, CDR1 is SGDLS, CDR2 YYNGEE. The CDR3 spans 15 residues. J gave up 3 bases and V 0 bases, and 3 bases lay outside the gene matches. CDR3 sequence (DNA): TGTGCCAGCAGCGTAGCCGGGACAGGGTACACTGAAGCTTTCTTT. Protein product: CASSVAGTGYTEAFF.

The CDR3: CASSLGTGGATEAFF. In nucleotides, the CDR3 is TGTGCCAGCAGCCTCGGGACAGGGGGGGCCACTGAAGCTTTCTTT. The chain links TRBV11-2 to TRBJ1-1, with 11 nucleotides matching TRBD1. Per germline, CDR1 SGHAT and CDR2 FQNNGV. J lost 4 bases, V lost 5 bases, and 6 bases had no gene match. The length of the CDR3 is 15 residues. Using reference TRBV11-2 and TRBJ1-1 for the parts outside the CDR3, the full variable domain is EAGVAQSPRYKIIEKRQSVAFWCNPISGHATLYWYQQILGQGPKLLIQFQNNGVVDDSQLPKDRFSAERLKGVDSTLKIQPAKLEDSAVYLCASSLGTGGATEAFFGQGTRLTVV.

V gene TRBV5-4 combines with J gene TRBJ2-7; maybe TRBD2 (5 bases). There are 14 residues in the CDR3. Per germline, CDR1 SGHNT and CDR2 YYREEE (reference sequence). V shed 3 bases and J shed 0 bases, with 10 bases lying between them. CDR3 sequence reads: CASSYPGSSYEQYF. CDR3 nucleotides: TGTGCCAGCAGCTACCCGGGGAGCTCCTACGAGCAGTACTTC.

This clone appeared a single time. The chain recombines TRBV2 with TRBJ1-2, with a possible D match to TRBD1 (6 bases). V shed 7 bases and J shed 4 bases, with 16 bases lying between them. Germline V gene sequence: CDR1 SNHLY, CDR2 FYNNEI. CDR3 length equals 14 residues. The CDR3 region has the DNA TGTGCCAGCACCCTCAAGGACAGAGTCTATGGCTACACCTTC. As protein: CASTLKDRVYGYTF.

V gene TRBV5-8 combines with J gene TRBJ2-2; D not resolved. The CDR3 is made up of 13 amino acids. Germline CDR1 is SGHTS and CDR2 is YDEGEE. Trimming removed 4 bases from V and 4 bases from J, with 8 bases in between. CDR3 nucleotides: TGTGCCAGCAGCCCGCGAGCCACCGGGGAGCTGTTTTTT. This gives the protein CASSPRATGELFF.

The chain has TRBV7-2 and TRBJ2-5; no reliable D call. The length of the CDR3 is 12 residues. Trimming left V 4 bases short and J 5 bases short, with 8 bases between. From germline, CDR1 is SGHTA and CDR2 FQGNSA. The CDR3 protein is CASSSLAETQYF. CDR3 bases: TGTGCCAGCAGCTCATTAGCCGAGACCCAGTACTTC.

The chain recombines TRBV10-3 with TRBJ2-7; D possibly corresponds to TRBD2 (5 bases). The CDR3 length is 15 residues. Germline CDR1 is ENHRY and CDR2 is SYGVKD. V was cut by 4 bases and J by 6 bases, with 19 bases left in between. This CDR3 reads CAISGARAGPSEQYF. The CDR3 DNA is TGTGCCATCAGTGGCGCGAGGGCAGGACCATCCGAGCAGTACTTC.

J is TRBJ2-1 and V is TRBV27, with D unclear. Germline CDR1 and CDR2: MNHEY and SMNVEV (reference sequence). The CDR3 covers 16 residues. V shed 5 bases and J shed 4 bases, with 18 bases lying between them. CDR3 loop: CASSTPLADKYNEQFF. CDR3 sequence (DNA): TGTGCCAGCAGTACCCCCCTGGCGGATAAGTACAATGAGCAGTTCTTC.

The table lists this clone with a count of one. V is TRBV6-5 and J is TRBJ2-4; the D gene is possibly TRBD1 (6 bases). The CDR3 spans 15 residues. V was trimmed by 6 bases and J by 1 base, leaving 13 bases between them. The germline V gene has CDR1 MNHEY and CDR2 SVGAGI. The CDR3, as DNA: TGTGCCAGCAGAACAGGGTCATTGGCCAAAAACATTCAGTACTTC. Residues: CASRTGSLAKNIQYF.

This chain joins TRBV28 and TRBJ2-7; possible D gene TRBD1, 6 bases. The CDR3 is 17 amino acids. CDR1 is MDHEN and CDR2 is SYDVKM in the germline V gene. V lost 8 bases and J lost 0, with 23 bases in between. The CDR3 DNA follows: TGTGCCAGCCTTCCCCGACCCGGCAGGGGTCGCTCCTACGAGCAGTACTTC. Protein sequence: CASLPRPGRGRSYEQYF.

In its sample, this clone was seen once. The chain employs TRBV5-1 and TRBJ2-7; 12 bases are a match to TRBD1. V lost 3 bases to trimming and J lost 7 bases; unmatched junction nucleotides: 8. Germline values: CDR1 SGHRS, CDR2 YFSETQ. The CDR3 has 15 amino acids. CDR3 loop: CASSWGDRGQREQYF. The CDR3 DNA follows: TGCGCCAGCAGCTGGGGGGACAGGGGGCAAAGGGAGCAGTACTTC. Complete variable domain (other parts from reference TRBV5-1 and TRBJ2-7): KAGVTQTPRYLIKTRGQQVTLSCSPISGHRSVSWYQQTPGQGLQFLFEYFSETQRNKGNFPGRFSGRQFSNSRSEMNVSTLELGDSALYLCASSWGDRGQREQYFGPGTRLTVT.

The chain uses TRBV2 and TRBJ2-7; 8 positions agree with TRBD1. V was pared by 5 bases and J by 1 base, with 7 bases of the junction left unmatched. The germline gives CDR1 SNHLY, CDR2 FYNNEI. The CDR3 runs to 15 residues. CDR3 amino acids: CASSKEQGASYEQYF. The CDR3 nucleotides read TGTGCCAGCAGTAAGGAGCAGGGGGCATCCTACGAGCAGTACTTC.

The count of this clone is one. The gene calls are TRBV7-3 and TRBJ1-2, with 7 bases identical to TRBD1. CDR3 length: 14 amino acids. The V segment lost 5 bases and the J segment 2 bases; nucleotides outside the gene matches: 5. The germline gives CDR1 SGHTA, CDR2 FQGTGA. This CDR3 reads CASSLLGQNYGYTF. The DNA of the CDR3 is TGTGCCAGCAGCCTACTGGGACAGAACTATGGCTACACCTTC.

This clone has a single count. The gene calls are TRBV2 and TRBJ2-5; D call uncertain. This CDR3 has 15 residues. The V gene lost 0 bases and the J gene lost 8 bases, with 16 bases spanning the gap. The germline CDR1 and CDR2 sequences are SNHLY and FYNNEI. The CDR3 nucleotides read TGTGCCAGCAGTGAAGCCGGCAGGTTTCCCCCCACCCAGTACTTC. It encodes CASSEAGRFPPTQYF.

This chain connects TRBV7-9 to TRBJ2-7; unclear D gene. Germline V gene lookup returns CDR1 SEHNR and CDR2 FQNEAQ (reference sequence). V gave up 0 bases and J gave up 2 bases, with 5 bases separating them. The CDR3 runs 13 residues. In DNA form, the CDR3 reads TGTGCCAGCAGCTTAGCTGGCCCCTACGAGCAGTACTTC. Its translation: CASSLAGPYEQYF.

The chain has TRBV19 and TRBJ2-5, with TRBD2 as a possible D gene (5 bases). V dropped 1 base and J dropped 0 bases, with 9 bases sitting between them. This CDR3 is built from 15 residues. Germline V CDR1 and CDR2: LNHDA, SQIVND (reference sequence). This CDR3 reads CASSIGGSYQETQYF. In nucleotides, the CDR3 is TGTGCCAGTAGTATAGGCGGGTCATACCAAGAGACCCAGTACTTC.

The chain is built from TRBV5-1 and TRBJ2-2; D possibly corresponds to TRBD2 (5 bases). This CDR3 region has 12 residues. Germline values: CDR1 SGHRS, CDR2 YFSETQ. Trimming left V 3 bases short and J 5 bases short, with 5 bases between. The CDR3 DNA reads TGCGCCAGCAGCTGGACTACCGGGGAGCTGTTTTTT. Its translation is CASSWTTGELFF.

This chain connects TRBV5-1 to TRBJ2-3; 11 bases map to TRBD2. Germline V gene data show CDR1 as SGHRS and CDR2 as YFSETQ. V shed 1 base and J 2 bases; nucleotides not matched to a gene: 9. The CDR3 totals 18 residues. Here the CDR3 DNA reads TGCGCCAGCAGCTTGCCGCTTCTAGCGGGAGGCACCACAGATACGCAGTATTTT. The encoded protein is CASSLPLLAGGTTDTQYF. Full variable domain (missing parts from reference TRBV5-1 and TRBJ2-3): KAGVTQTPRYLIKTRGQQVTLSCSPISGHRSVSWYQQTPGQGLQFLFEYFSETQRNKGNFPGRFSGRQFSNSRSEMNVSTLELGDSALYLCASSLPLLAGGTTDTQYFGPGTRLTVL.

This clone was detected only once. J is TRBJ2-7 and V is TRBV11-3, with 8 nucleotides matching TRBD1. The CDR3 loop spans 16 amino acids. In germline, CDR1 is SGHNT, CDR2 YENEEA. V shed 1 base and J 4 bases; nucleotides not matched to a gene: 9. CDR3 residues: CASSLAFRTGWYEQYF. CDR3 bases: TGTGCCAGCAGCTTAGCCTTTAGGACAGGGTGGTACGAGCAGTACTTC. Complete variable domain (other parts from reference TRBV11-3 and TRBJ2-7): EAGVVQSPRYKIIEKKQPVAFWCNPISGHNTLYWYLQNLGQGPELLIRYENEEAVDDSQLPKDRFSAERLKGVDSTLKIQPAELGDSAVYLCASSLAFRTGWYEQYFGPGTRLTVT.

This clone came up once. This chain uses TRBV28 with TRBJ2-7, with D maybe TRBD2 (6 bases). Germline V CDR1 and CDR2: MDHEN, SYDVKM. Trimming took 1 base from V and 0 from J, leaving 22 bases between them. This CDR3 is built from 19 residues. CDR3 in DNA: TGTGCCAGCAGTTTATTCACGACCGTTGGCGGGACGGACTCCTACGAGCAGTACTTC. It yields the protein CASSLFTTVGGTDSYEQYF.

The chain is built from TRBV9 and TRBJ2-3; tentatively, D is TRBD2 (6 bases). Trimming removed 0 bases at V and 3 bases at J, with 11 bases between. Germline CDR1 SGDLS, CDR2 YYNGEE. CDR3 length: 15 amino acids. This chain's CDR3 is CASSVVGGGTDTQYF. CDR3 DNA sequence: TGTGCCAGCAGCGTAGTCGGGGGAGGAACAGATACGCAGTATTTT.

Details on this clone: Sequence at one end of the junction differs from germline and may be a read error. This sequence joins TRBV2 and TRBJ2-7; 8 positions match TRBD1. CDR3 length: 11 amino acids. Germline V gene sequence: CDR1 SNHLY, CDR2 FYNNEI. The CDR3 bases are TGTGCCAGCAGTGCTCCAGGGGGCGCGCACTTC. This gives the protein CASSAPGGAHF.

The rearrangement uses TRBV7-9 and TRBJ2-2; TRBD1 matches 8 bases. V lost 0 bases and J lost 6; bases outside the gene matches: 3. This CDR3 is 15 amino acids long. Germline CDR1 reads SEHNR; CDR2 reads FQNEAQ (reference sequence). The CDR3 sequence: CASSLADRASGELFF. The CDR3 nucleotides are TGTGCCAGCAGCTTAGCGGACAGGGCCTCCGGGGAGCTGTTTTTT. Full variable domain (missing parts from reference TRBV7-9 and TRBJ2-2): DTGVSQNPRHKITKRGQNVTFRCDPISEHNRLYWYRQTLGQGPEFLTYFQNEAQLEKSRLLSDRFSAERPKGSFSTLEIQRTEQGDSAMYLCASSLADRASGELFFGEGSRLTVL.